This TCR beta chain was sequenced during a study of naive and memory T cell subsets. Study-wide points: Diversity fell and Gini index rose from naive through CM, EM, EMRA. Over 90% of naive TCR sequences appeared only once after error correction, unlike memory subsets.

In this sample, this clonotype turned up a few times. Its antigen is not identified. After removal of 0 bases from V and 0 bases from J, the junction contained 4 bases not matched to a gene. This CDR3 has 17 amino acids. Germline CDR1 LGHDT, CDR2 YNNKEL (reference sequence). Two oligonucleotides, mixed equimolar, formed the beta constant-region primer covering TRBC1 and TRBC2. One entry per CDR3 protein results from TCRdb running MiXCR on the UMI-ligation and nested PCR reads. Seen here are about 150,000 distinct CDR3 sequences, about 17% observed once, and the top ten hold approximately 0.13%. This receptor was obtained from a human donor in good health. Sequencing was performed on naive CD4+ T cells from blood. The rearrangement uses TRBV3-1 and TRBJ2-3; TRBD2 aligns across 9 bases. The CDR3 region has the DNA TGTGCCAGCAGCCAAGAGGGACTAGCAGCTAGCACAGATACGCAGTATTTT. Its protein is CASSQEGLAASTDTQYF.